This T cell receptor (beta chain) was retrieved from a study of Ad26.COV2.S vaccination and SARS-CoV-2 variants. About the research overall: The study gave Ad26.COV2.S intramuscularly, once or twice 56 days apart.

This clone showed up just a few times. Treatment reported: some 20 received Ad26.COV2.S at low or high dose, single or two shots; five or six received placebo; per-sample allocation not given. Day 63 after the first injection of vaccine or placebo was the sampling time. Method: immunoSEQ multiplex PCR; TCRdb's copy keeps in-frame clones and lacks some. Found here are 250,000 to 300,000 clones, more than 75% of them singletons; the top ten hold roughly 3.5%. Trimming left V 1 base short and J 2 bases short, with 5 bases between. The germline V gene encodes CDR1 SGHDN and CDR2 FVKESK. The CDR3 is 13 residues long.

Sequencing was performed on peripheral blood, taken in a trial of Ad26.COV2.S vaccine versus placebo. V usage is TRBV14 and J usage is TRBJ1-1; D gene uncertain. The sequence was collected from a person between 18 and 65 years old who received the Ad26.COV2.S COVID-19 vaccine or a placebo. This CDR3 reads CASSQALNTEAFF. In DNA, the CDR3 is TGTGCCAGCAGCCAAGCTCTAAACACTGAAGCTTTCTTT.